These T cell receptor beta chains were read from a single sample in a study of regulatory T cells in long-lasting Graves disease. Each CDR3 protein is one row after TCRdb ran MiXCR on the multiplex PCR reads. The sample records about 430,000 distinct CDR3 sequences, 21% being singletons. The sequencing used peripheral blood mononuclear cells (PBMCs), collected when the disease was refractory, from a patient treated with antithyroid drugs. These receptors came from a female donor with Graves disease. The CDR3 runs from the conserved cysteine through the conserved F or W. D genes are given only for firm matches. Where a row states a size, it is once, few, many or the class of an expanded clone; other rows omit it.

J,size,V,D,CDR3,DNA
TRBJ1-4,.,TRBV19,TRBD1,CASSTRDRGRGEKLFF,TGTGCCAGTAGCACAAGGGACAGGGGGCGCGGTGAAAAACTGTTTTTT
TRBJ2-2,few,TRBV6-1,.,CASRRSGSNTRELFF,TGTGCCAGCAGGCGCTCCGGGTCGAACACCAGGGAGCTGTTTTTT
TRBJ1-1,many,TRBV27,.,CASRGSGRMNTEAFF,TGTGCCAGCAGGGGGTCGGGGCGGATGAACACTGAAGCTTTCTTT
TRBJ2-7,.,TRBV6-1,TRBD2,CASSPLGSGSYEQYF,TGTGCCAGCAGCCCCCTCGGGAGCGGGAGCTACGAGCAGTACTTC
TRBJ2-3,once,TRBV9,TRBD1,CASSKDRGKTDTQYF,TGTGCCAGCAGCAAGGACAGGGGGAAAACAGATACGCAGTATTTT
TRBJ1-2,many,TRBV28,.,CASSLGGRVNYGYTF,TGTGCCAGCAGTTTGGGTGGGAGGGTTAACTATGGCTACACCTTC
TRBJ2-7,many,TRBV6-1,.,CASSNLGGMYEQYF,TGTGCCAGCAGCAATTTGGGGGGTATGTACGAGCAGTACTTC
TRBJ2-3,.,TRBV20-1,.,CSARRGTGTDTQYF,TGCAGTGCTAGGCGGGGGACAGGAACAGATACGCAGTATTTT
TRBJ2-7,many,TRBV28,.,CASSFSDEPEQYF,TGTGCCAGCAGTTTTTCCGACGAGCCCGAGCAGTACTTC
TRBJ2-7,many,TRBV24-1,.,CATSEEAGEQYF,TGTGCCACCAGTGAGGAGGCTGGCGAGCAGTACTTC
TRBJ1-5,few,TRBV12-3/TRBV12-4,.,CASSFVDRSNQPQHF,TGTGCCAGCAGTTTTGTGGACAGAAGCAATCAGCCCCAGCATTTT
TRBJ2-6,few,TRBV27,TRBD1,CASSFIIGTGDGANVLTF,TGTGCCAGCAGTTTTATTATTGGGACAGGGGATGGGGCCAACGTCCTGACTTTC
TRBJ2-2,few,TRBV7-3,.,CASSKGLMGAGELFF,TGTGCCAGCAGCAAGGGACTCATGGGGGCCGGGGAGCTGTTTTTT
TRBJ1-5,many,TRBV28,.,CASSLRPKGPGLSNQPQHF,TGTGCCAGCAGTTTAAGGCCCAAGGGTCCGGGATTAAGCAATCAGCCCCAGCATTTT
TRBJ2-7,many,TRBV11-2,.,CASSLGGAGSRQYF,TGTGCCAGCAGCTTAGGGGGGGCGGGATCTAGACAGTACTTC
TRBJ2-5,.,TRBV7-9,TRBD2,CASRTKGSGSGETQYF,TGTGCCAGCAGGACGAAAGGTAGCGGGAGTGGAGAGACCCAGTACTTC
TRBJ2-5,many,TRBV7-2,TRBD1,CASTPGQGGETQYF,TGTGCCAGCACCCCCGGACAGGGGGGAGAGACCCAGTACTTC
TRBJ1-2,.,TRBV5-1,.,CASSLEGLLGYGYTF,TGCGCCAGCAGCTTGGAAGGTCTCCTAGGGTATGGCTACACCTTC
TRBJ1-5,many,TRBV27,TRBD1,CASSPRGQQPQHF,TGTGCCAGCAGTCCAAGGGGGCAGCAGCCCCAGCATTTT
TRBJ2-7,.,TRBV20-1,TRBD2,CSAPRERGPYEQYF,TGCAGTGCCCCCCGCGAGCGGGGCCCCTACGAGCAGTACTTC
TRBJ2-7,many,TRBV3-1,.,CASSPHPSYEQYF,TGTGCCAGCAGCCCCCACCCCTCCTACGAGCAGTACTTC
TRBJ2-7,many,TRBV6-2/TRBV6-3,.,CASSQIVGSEQYF,TGTGCCAGCAGCCAAATAGTGGGGTCCGAGCAGTACTTC
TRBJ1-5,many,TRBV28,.,CASSDPYSNQPQHF,TGTGCCAGCAGTGACCCTTATAGCAATCAGCCCCAGCATTTT
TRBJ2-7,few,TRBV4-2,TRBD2,CASSQDSLAGPSYEQYF,TGTGCCAGCAGCCAAGATAGTCTAGCGGGACCGTCCTACGAGCAGTACTTC
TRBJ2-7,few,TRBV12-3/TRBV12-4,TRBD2,CASSPPGLAGGPYEQYF,TGTGCCAGCAGTCCACCGGGACTAGCGGGAGGACCCTACGAGCAGTACTTC
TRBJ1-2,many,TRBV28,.,CASITPGRPYGYTF,TGTGCCAGCATTACCCCGGGACGGCCTTATGGCTACACCTTC
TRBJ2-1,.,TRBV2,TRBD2,CASISSGRRGNEQFF,TGTGCCAGCATTTCTAGCGGGAGGAGGGGCAATGAGCAGTTCTTC
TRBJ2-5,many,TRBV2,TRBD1,CASRVGQNQETQYF,TGTGCCAGCAGAGTGGGACAGAACCAAGAGACCCAGTACTTC
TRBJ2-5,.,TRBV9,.,CAGSVEMQETQYF,TGTGCCGGCAGCGTAGAGATGCAAGAGACCCAGTACTTC
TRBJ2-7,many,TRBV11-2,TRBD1,CASSSYRGSSYEQYF,TGTGCCAGCAGCTCTTACAGGGGCAGCTCCTACGAGCAGTACTTC
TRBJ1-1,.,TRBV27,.,CASSFLLNTEAFF,TGTGCCAGCAGTTTTTTGTTGAACACTGAAGCTTTCTTT
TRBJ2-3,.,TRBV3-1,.,CASSPTGLSTDTQYF,TGTGCCAGCAGCCCCACAGGTCTAAGCACAGATACGCAGTATTTT
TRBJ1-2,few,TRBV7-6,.,CASSSASPENNYGYTF,TGTGCCAGCAGCTCAGCGAGCCCAGAAAATAACTATGGCTACACCTTC
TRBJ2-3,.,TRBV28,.,CASSGLQTFTDTQYF,TGTGCCAGCAGTGGTCTACAAACATTCACAGATACGCAGTATTTT
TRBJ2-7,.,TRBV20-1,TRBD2,CSASGGEGQMNPTLYEQYF,TGCAGTGCTAGCGGGGGGGAGGGCCAAATGAACCCCACCCTCTACGAGCAGTACTTC
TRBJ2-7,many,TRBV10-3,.,CATAGGGTEQYF,TGTGCCACTGCCGGAGGAGGCACCGAGCAGTACTTC
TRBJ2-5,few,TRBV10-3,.,CAISGREQETQYF,TGTGCCATCAGTGGGAGGGAGCAAGAGACCCAGTACTTC
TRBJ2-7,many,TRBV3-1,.,CASSQGLALYEQYF,TGTGCCAGCAGCCAAGGACTGGCATTGTACGAGCAGTACTTC
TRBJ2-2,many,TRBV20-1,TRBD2,CSARPSGRAGELFF,TGCAGTGCTAGACCTAGCGGGAGGGCCGGGGAGCTGTTTTTT
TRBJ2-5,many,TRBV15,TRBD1,CATSRAQGAEETQYF,TGTGCCACCAGCAGAGCACAGGGGGCGGAAGAGACCCAGTACTTC
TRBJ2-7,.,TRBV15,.,CATSGGGGGYEQYF,TGTGCCACCAGCGGGGGAGGAGGAGGCTACGAGCAGTACTTC
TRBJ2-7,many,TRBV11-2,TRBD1,CASSQDRGPYEQYF,TGTGCCAGCAGCCAGGACAGGGGCCCCTACGAGCAGTACTTC
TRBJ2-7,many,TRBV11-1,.,CASSSPGFLYEQYF,TGTGCCAGCAGCTCACCGGGATTCCTCTACGAGCAGTACTTC
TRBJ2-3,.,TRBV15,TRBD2,CATSRELAGVTDTQYF,TGTGCCACCAGCAGAGAACTAGCGGGAGTTACAGATACGCAGTATTTT
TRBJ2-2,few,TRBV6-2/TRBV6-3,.,CASSETGTGELFF,TGTGCCAGCAGTGAAACGGGAACCGGGGAGCTGTTTTTT
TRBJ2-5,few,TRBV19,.,CASSPGPGPTGQETQYF,TGTGCCAGTAGTCCCGGCCCCGGACCGACGGGGCAAGAGACCCAGTACTTC